This T cell receptor beta chain was profiled in a study of T cell changes during pregnancy in multiple sclerosis. The CDR3 runs 15 residues. With 4 bases removed from V and 6 bases from J, the gap between germline ends came to 13 bases. CDR1 is LNHNV, CDR2 YYDKDF, per germline (reference sequence). Assay: immunoSEQ multiplex PCR; the TCRdb copy retains only in-frame clones and omits some. The table records roughly 30,000 clones, around 90% of them present only once. The V and J genes are TRBV15 and TRBJ1-6; D possibly corresponds to TRBD1 (6 bases). The TCR was taken from a female donor with multiple sclerosis, enrolled in a pregnancy study. The sequenced sample was CD8+ T cells from peripheral blood mononuclear cells, obtained before pregnancy. CDR3 nucleotides: TGTGCCACCAGCAATCCGGGACAACCTAATTCACCCCTCCACTTT. It codes for CATSNPGQPNSPLHF.